What follows are 30 T cell receptor beta chains derived from one specimen sequenced in a study of response to subunit inactivated influenza vaccine (dated 2018 in TCRdb). The library was generated by RT-PCR. TCRdb lists the instrument as Illumina HiSeq 2500. Using fastp at Q25 and MiXCR, TCRdb reprocessed the public reads and kept productive beta chains. Each CDR3 protein appears once, grouped with its most common genes and DNA. Present in this sample are 300,000 to 350,000 distinct CDR3 sequences, 21% of which were seen just once. The ten most abundant clones make up roughly 10% of the sample. Material: PBMCs from blood, obtained roughly 20 months after vaccination. All receptors come from a man between 50 and 75 years old who received an inactivated influenza vaccine. Donor details come from another sample of the same person, matched by shared clones.

The chain uses TRBV2 and TRBJ1-6, with D perhaps matching TRBD1 (5 bases). This CDR3 has 14 residues. V gave up 2 bases and J gave up 8 bases, with 10 bases separating them. Germline V CDR1 and CDR2: SNHLY, FYNNEI. The CDR3 loop reads CASSEKGYYSPLHF. The CDR3 coding sequence is TGTGCCAGCAGTGAAAAGGGGTATTATTCACCCCTCCACTTT. Looking up the rest from reference TRBV2 and TRBJ1-6 gives the full variable domain: EPEVTQTPSHQVTQMGQEVILRCVPISNHLYFYWYRQILGQKVEFLVSFYNNEISEKSEIFDDQFSVERPDGSNFTLKIRSTKLEDSAMYFCASSEKGYYSPLHFGNGTRLTVT.

This clonotype was counted between two and nine times. The V gene is TRBV7-9, the J gene TRBJ1-3, with D uncertain. The CDR3 is 16 residues long. Trimming pared 4 bases from V and 0 bases from J, leaving 13 bases between. In germline, CDR1 is SEHNR, CDR2 FQNEAQ (reference sequence). DNA for the CDR3: TGTGCCAGCAGCTCCGGACCTAACCTCTCTGGAAACACCATATATTTT. This translates into CASSSGPNLSGNTIYF.

Many counts were recorded for this clonotype. The rearrangement links TRBV7-8 to TRBJ1-1; perhaps TRBD1 as D (5 bases). Germline loops: CDR1 SGHVS, CDR2 FQNEAQ. This CDR3 has 13 amino acids. Trimming left V 5 bases short and J 9 bases short, with 16 bases between. This chain's CDR3 is CASSEMTETQAFF. The DNA for the CDR3 is TGTGCCAGCAGCGAGATGACAGAGACTCAAGCTTTCTTT.

The rearrangement links TRBV3-1 to TRBJ2-7; D is unresolved. The V gene's germline CDR1 is LGHDT and CDR2 YNNKEL (reference sequence). The CDR3 covers 14 residues. Trimming shortened V by 1 base and J by 1 base, and 8 bases separated the two germline ends. The CDR3 loop is CASSQGSTSYEQYF. The CDR3 DNA reads as TGTGCCAGCAGCCAAGGGAGCACATCCTACGAGCAGTACTTC.

This clonotype was counted a few times. J is TRBJ2-7 and V is TRBV5-1; 9 bases are shared with TRBD2. The CDR3 length is 15 residues. Trimming at V came to 2 bases and at J to 3 bases, leaving 6 bases not matched to a gene. CDR1 and CDR2 from the germline V gene are SGHRS and YFSETQ. CDR3 DNA: TGCGCCAGCAGCTTTAGTAGCGGGGGTCGCTACGAGCAGTACTTC. Amino acid sequence: CASSFSSGGRYEQYF.

This clonotype was recorded a few times. The gene calls are TRBV5-1 and TRBJ2-5, with a possible D match to TRBD1 (6 bases). Germline CDR1 SGHRS, CDR2 YFSETQ. V lost 0 bases to trimming and J lost 1 base, with 7 bases between them. The CDR3 loop spans 14 amino acids. The CDR3 bases are TGCGCCAGCAGCTTGGTGGGGGCCCAAGAGACCCAGTACTTC. It is translated as CASSLVGAQETQYF.

This clonotype was observed a single time. V gene TRBV24-1 combines with J gene TRBJ2-1; D gene uncertain. The V gene's germline CDR1 is KGHDR and CDR2 SFDVKD. The CDR3 is 12 residues long. Trimming stripped 4 bases from V and 6 bases from J, with 6 bases between. The CDR3 bases are TGTGCCACCAGTGACTACTCCAATGAGCAGTTCTTC. Amino acid sequence: CATSDYSNEQFF.

This clonotype was observed a single time. The rearrangement uses TRBV29-1 and TRBJ2-6, with D tentatively TRBD1 (6 bases). The CDR3 contains 16 residues. In germline, CDR1 is SQVTM, CDR2 ANQGSEA. The V gene lost 6 bases and the J gene lost 0 bases, with 15 bases spanning the gap. As DNA, the CDR3 is TGCAGCGTCTTGGTGGACAGTAGCTCTGGGGCCAACGTCCTGACTTTC. It is translated as CSVLVDSSSGANVLTF.

There are a few counts of this clonotype. The chain uses TRBV28 and TRBJ2-3; TRBD2 might be the D (5 bases). This CDR3 has 13 residues. CDR1 is MDHEN and CDR2 is SYDVKM in the germline V gene. Trimming shortened V by 1 base and J by 4 bases, and 6 bases separated the two germline ends. The CDR3 nucleotides are TGTGCCAGCAGTTTATCGGGGTCAGATACGCAGTATTTT. This codes for CASSLSGSDTQYF.

The chain couples TRBV4-3 to TRBJ1-2; TRBD1 might be the D (5 bases). The V end was cut by 0 bases, the J end by 4 bases, with 12 bases between. This CDR3 has 15 amino acids. Germline V gene data show CDR1 as LGHNA and CDR2 as YSLEER. This CDR3 reads CASSQDMGRAYGYTF. The CDR3 bases are TGCGCCAGCAGCCAAGATATGGGCAGGGCCTATGGCTACACCTTC.

In this sample, this clonotype turned up many times. This rearrangement joins TRBV18 to TRBJ2-7; TRBD2 agrees at 7 bases. Per germline, CDR1 KGHSH and CDR2 LQKENI. The CDR3 loop spans 13 amino acids. V trimming: 3 bases; J trimming: 5 bases; junction bases outside the gene matches: 4. CDR3 region: CASSPAGAHEQYF. The DNA for the CDR3 is TGTGCCAGCTCACCGGCGGGAGCCCACGAGCAGTACTTC. The full variable domain, with the rest looked up from reference TRBV18 and TRBJ2-7, is NAGVMQNPRHLVRRRGQEARLRCSPMKGHSHVYWYRQLPEEGLKFMVYLQKENIIDESGMPKERFSAEFPKEGPSILRIQQVVRGDSAAYFCASSPAGAHEQYFGPGTRLTVT.

This clonotype was counted a few times. This sequence joins TRBV27 and TRBJ1-2; tentative D call: TRBD1 (5 bases). This CDR3 has 13 residues. V gave up 4 bases and J gave up 8 bases, with 14 bases separating them. Germline V gene data show CDR1 as MNHEY and CDR2 as SMNVEV (reference sequence). CDR3 region: CASSSGPGRGYTF. Here the CDR3 DNA reads TGTGCCAGCAGTTCCGGACCAGGGAGAGGCTACACCTTC.

The sample holds a few counts of this clonotype. The CDR3 bases are TGTGCCAGCAGCATGGGACAGGGGTCATATGGGGCCAACGTCCTGACTTTC. Its protein product is CASSMGQGSYGANVLTF. The rearrangement joins TRBV11-2 to TRBJ2-6; 10 bases line up with TRBD1. V shed 5 bases, J shed 3 bases, and the junction held 7 bases outside the gene matches. This CDR3 has 17 amino acids. Germline CDR1 is SGHAT and CDR2 is FQNNGV.

The V gene is TRBV6-6, the J gene TRBJ1-3; no clear D gene. In germline, CDR1 is MNHNY, CDR2 SVGAGI (reference sequence). V lost 6 bases, J lost 7 bases, and 10 bases lay in between. The CDR3 contains 12 residues. CDR3 coding DNA: TGTGCCAGCAGCCACCTGGCGAACACCATATATTTT. Encoded protein: CASSHLANTIYF.

The V call is TRBV4-2, the J call TRBJ2-5; D call uncertain. The CDR3 is 14 residues long. From germline, CDR1 is LGHNA and CDR2 YNFKEQ. The V end lost 1 base, the J end lost 5 bases, and 11 bases lay between the germline ends. The CDR3 protein is CASSQGHDGETQYF. For the CDR3, the DNA is TGTGCCAGCAGCCAAGGTCATGACGGGGAGACCCAGTACTTC.

CDR3 bases: TGTGCCAGCAGTTCAGACAGGGGTGCGGAGACCCAGTACTTC. Translated: CASSSDRGAETQYF. The chain recombines TRBV28 with TRBJ2-5; 8 positions agree with TRBD1. CDR1 and CDR2 from the germline V gene are MDHEN and SYDVKM. V lost 4 bases and J lost 5; bases outside the gene matches: 6. The CDR3 has 14 residues.

The chain combines TRBV6-5 with TRBJ2-7, with TRBD2 matching over 9 bases. The CDR3 has 16 amino acids. Germline V gives CDR1 MNHEY, CDR2 SVGAGI. The V segment lost 0 bases and the J segment 2 bases; nucleotides outside the gene matches: 5. CDR3 in amino acids: CASSYSFAGGTYEQYF. For the CDR3, the DNA is TGTGCCAGCAGTTACTCGTTTGCGGGAGGGACCTACGAGCAGTACTTC.

This clonotype was seen only a few times. The rearrangement joins TRBV20-1 to TRBJ1-6; TRBD1 agrees at 8 bases. Germline V lookup: CDR1 DFQATT, CDR2 SNEGSKA (reference sequence). The CDR3 is 15 residues long. With V trimmed by 2 bases and J by 6 bases, 6 bases remained unmatched. Here the CDR3 DNA reads TGCAGTGCTAGACGGGACAGGATCCGTAATTCACCCCTCCACTTT. This translates into CSARRDRIRNSPLHF.

In its sample, this clonotype was seen a few times. V and J are TRBV7-2 and TRBJ1-1, with TRBD1 as a possible D gene (5 bases). Germline lookup yields CDR1 SGHTA and CDR2 FQGNSA. The CDR3 consists of 14 residues. Trimming stripped 5 bases from V and 4 bases from J, with 14 bases between. For the CDR3, the DNA is TGTGCCAGCAGCGTTCGGGGCAGACGCACTGAAGCTTTCTTT. This gives the protein CASSVRGRRTEAFF.

DNA for the CDR3: TGCAGTGCCGGCTTCCTAGCGGGAGTCGGCGAGCAGTACTTC. Residues: CSAGFLAGVGEQYF. The chain recombines TRBV20-1 with TRBJ2-7; TRBD2 matches 10 bases. The germline V gene has CDR1 DFQATT and CDR2 SNEGSKA (reference sequence). V was clipped by 6 bases and J by 6 bases; unmatched bases: 11. The CDR3 has 14 amino acids.

This chain links TRBV28 with TRBJ2-3; 15 bases agree with TRBD2. Unmatched junction bases numbered 9, after V lost 1 base and J lost 4 bases. The CDR3 has 19 residues. Germline V CDR1 and CDR2: MDHEN, SYDVKM. The CDR3 sequence: CASSLFWTSGRAGADTQYF. The CDR3 bases are TGTGCCAGCAGTTTATTTTGGACTAGCGGGAGGGCCGGCGCAGATACGCAGTATTTT.

The V gene is TRBV4-2, the J gene TRBJ1-1; 8 nucleotides agree with TRBD1. CDR3 length: 15 residues. Germline assignment: CDR1 LGHNA and CDR2 YNFKEQ. Losses at the gene ends were 8 bases for V and 0 bases for J; bases not matched to a gene: 8. This chain's CDR3 is CASLRRTGMNTEAFF. The CDR3, as DNA: TGTGCCAGCTTAAGAAGGACAGGGATGAACACTGAAGCTTTCTTT.

This clonotype was seen a few times. This rearrangement joins TRBV19 to TRBJ1-2; D is uncertain. Germline V lookup: CDR1 LNHDA, CDR2 SQIVND (reference sequence). The CDR3 loop spans 14 amino acids. V was cut by 4 bases and J by 4 bases, with 13 bases left in between. The CDR3 spells CASSSQADLYGYTF. The CDR3 nucleotides are TGTGCCAGTAGTAGTCAGGCTGACCTCTATGGCTACACCTTC.

This clonotype was counted only a few times. The chain joins TRBV29-1 to TRBJ2-7; unclear D gene. The V gene's germline CDR1 is SQVTM and CDR2 ANQGSEA. The length of the CDR3 is 10 residues. The V end was cut by 4 bases, the J end by 6 bases, with 7 bases between. The CDR3 DNA reads TGCAGCGTTGTGATTGGCGAGCAGTACTTC. Residues: CSVVIGEQYF.

This sequence joins TRBV19 and TRBJ1-1; a weak D match, TRBD1 (5 bases). The germline V gene encodes CDR1 LNHDA and CDR2 SQIVND (reference sequence). The CDR3 covers 13 residues. Trimming took off 6 bases at V and 0 bases at J, with 8 bases between the two ends. Written as DNA, the CDR3 is TGTGCCAGTAGGTTGACAGTGAACACTGAAGCTTTCTTT. Protein product: CASRLTVNTEAFF.

This clonotype was detected a few times. The rearrangement links TRBV15 to TRBJ1-5; D possibly corresponds to TRBD1 (6 bases). CDR1 and CDR2 from the germline V gene are LNHNV and YYDKDF (reference sequence). Trimming removed 5 bases at V and 3 bases at J, with 11 bases between. CDR3 length: 14 amino acids. CDR3 DNA sequence: TGTGCCACCAGCGGAGGGGGACACAATCAGCCCCAGCATTTT. Its translation is CATSGGGHNQPQHF.

This clonotype was seen a few times. This sequence joins TRBV20-1 and TRBJ1-4; perhaps TRBD1 as D (5 bases). The CDR3 is made up of 14 amino acids. V lost 3 bases and J 7 bases, leaving 15 bases between the germline ends. Germline V gene lookup returns CDR1 DFQATT and CDR2 SNEGSKA (reference sequence). The CDR3 bases are TGCAGTGCTAGTGACTCGGGCGGGGGTGAAAAACTGTTTTTT. This codes for CSASDSGGGEKLFF.

The genes are TRBV6-5 and TRBJ2-7; 7 bases agree with TRBD2. Germline V gene lookup returns CDR1 MNHEY and CDR2 SVGAGI. The CDR3 is 14 amino acids. Trimming cost V 3 bases and J 7 bases; bases outside gene matches: 9. In DNA, the CDR3 is TGTGCCAGCAGTTATTCGGGAGGAGCGGGGGAGCAGTACTTC. Protein product: CASSYSGGAGEQYF.

A few counts support this clonotype. The chain joins TRBV29-1 to TRBJ2-7; 9 nucleotides align to TRBD1. V was pared by 0 bases and J by 4 bases, with 4 bases of the junction left unmatched. This CDR3 comprises 14 residues. The germline gives CDR1 SQVTM, CDR2 ANQGSEA. CDR3 in amino acids: CSVEERDRAYEQYF. CDR3 DNA: TGCAGCGTTGAAGAGAGGGACAGGGCGTACGAGCAGTACTTC.

The V gene is TRBV4-1, the J gene TRBJ2-5; D gene ambiguous. Per the germline V gene, CDR1 is MGHRA and CDR2 is YSYEKL. The CDR3 sequence is 14 residues long. The V gene lost 1 base and the J gene lost 1 base, with 7 bases spanning the gap. In DNA, the CDR3 is TGCGCCAGCAGCCAAGGTGGCAGCCAAGAGACCCAGTACTTC. The encoded protein is CASSQGGSQETQYF.